Below are 20 T cell receptor beta chains sequenced from a single sample in a study of Ad26.COV2.S vaccination and SARS-CoV-2 variants. Treatment here: roughly 20 received Ad26.COV2.S at low or high dose, single or two shots; about 5 received placebo; per-sample allocation not given. Samples were taken on day 63 after the first vaccine or placebo injection. Libraries were prepared by immunoSEQ multiplex PCR; TCRdb keeps only in-frame clonotypes and omits some of them. The sample has some 240,000 clones, roughly 85% seen once. Specimen: peripheral blood, collected in a trial of Ad26.COV2.S vaccine versus placebo. The receptors originated from a person aged 18 to 59 who received the Ad26.COV2.S COVID-19 vaccine or a placebo.

The V gene is TRBV9, the J gene TRBJ2-5; D unresolved. Germline lookup yields CDR1 SGDLS and CDR2 YYNGEE. The CDR3 sequence is 15 residues long. Trimming stripped 0 bases from V and 4 bases from J, with 13 bases between. The CDR3 DNA follows: TGTGCCAGCAGCGTAGGCAACAGCCTTCGAGAGACCCAGTACTTC. It encodes CASSVGNSLRETQYF.

The CDR3 bases are TGTGCCAGCAGCTTAGGCTCGTCCACTGAAGCTTTCTTT. It encodes CASSLGSSTEAFF. The rearrangement uses TRBV7-9 and TRBJ1-1; no reliable D call. Germline V gives CDR1 SEHNR, CDR2 FQNEAQ (reference sequence). CDR3 length equals 13 residues. Trimming took 1 base from V and 4 from J, leaving 7 bases between them.

This sequence joins TRBV6-2 or TRBV6-3 and TRBJ2-7; 8 positions match TRBD1. V was clipped by 6 bases and J by 9 bases; unmatched bases: 7. The CDR3 extends over 12 amino acids. CDR1 and CDR2 from the germline V gene are MNHEY and SVGEGT. CDR3 region: CASSQDRVMQYF. CDR3 DNA: TGTGCCAGCAGCCAGGACAGGGTGATGCAGTACTTC.

J is TRBJ1-2 and V is TRBV7-2; D is possibly TRBD1 (5 bases). This CDR3 is 13 amino acids long. Trimming cost V 5 bases and J 7 bases, with 14 bases left between them. Germline loops: CDR1 SGHTA, CDR2 FQGNSA. The CDR3 spells CASSDRPGFGYTF. The DNA of the CDR3 is TGTGCCAGCAGCGATCGACCAGGGTTTGGCTACACCTTC. The complete variable domain, with remaining parts taken from reference TRBV7-2 and TRBJ1-2, reads GAGVSQSPSNKVTEKGKDVELRCDPISGHTALYWYRQSLGQGLEFLIYFQGNSAPDKSGLPSDRFSAERTGGSVSTLTIQRTQQEDSAVYLCASSDRPGFGYTFGSGTRLTVV.

This clone was seen a single time. J is TRBJ1-2 and V is TRBV19; 7 bases are shared with TRBD1. The CDR3 spans 14 residues. Germline values: CDR1 LNHDA, CDR2 SQIVND (reference sequence). Unmatched junction bases numbered 8, after V lost 2 bases and J lost 8 bases. CDR3 DNA: TGTGCCAGTAGTATACCTCGGGACAGTAACGGCTACACCTTC. Residues: CASSIPRDSNGYTF.

Only one count was recorded for this clone. This chain uses TRBV7-3 with TRBJ2-1, with 8 bases matching TRBD1. This CDR3 has 15 amino acids. V shed 2 bases and J 6 bases; nucleotides not matched to a gene: 6. Germline CDR1 and CDR2: SGHTA and FQGTGA. Here the CDR3 reads CASSLGTGAINEQFF. CDR3 DNA sequence: TGTGCCAGCAGCTTAGGGACAGGCGCCATCAATGAGCAGTTCTTC.

This chain uses TRBV15 with TRBJ2-2; D unclear. V gave up 3 bases and J gave up 4 bases, with 9 bases separating them. In germline, CDR1 is LNHNV, CDR2 YYDKDF (reference sequence). This CDR3 is 14 amino acids long. The CDR3 is CATSRRSGTGELFF. The CDR3 DNA is TGTGCCACCAGCAGGCGCTCGGGCACCGGGGAGCTGTTTTTT. Variable domain in full (rest from reference TRBV15 and TRBJ2-2): DAMVIQNPRYQVTQFGKPVTLSCSQTLNHNVMYWYQQKSSQAPKLLFHYYDKDFNNEADTPDNFQSRRPNTSFCFLDIRSPGLGDTAMYLCATSRRSGTGELFFGEGSRLTVL.

This rearrangement joins TRBV4-2 to TRBJ2-3, with 8 positions matching TRBD2. Germline CDR1 and CDR2: LGHNA and YNFKEQ. After removal of 3 bases from V and 5 bases from J, the junction contained 13 bases not matched to a gene. The CDR3 has 17 residues. The CDR3 sequence: CASSQVLPGTSVDTQYF. CDR3 DNA sequence: TGTGCCAGCAGCCAGGTCCTACCGGGGACTAGTGTAGATACGCAGTATTTT.

This chain joins TRBV7-9 and TRBJ1-1; D not certain. Per the germline V gene, CDR1 is SEHNR and CDR2 is FQNEAQ (reference sequence). The V end was cut by 6 bases, the J end by 4 bases, with 15 bases between. This CDR3 spans 14 amino acids. In nucleotides, the CDR3 is TGTGCCAGCAGTCCACAAAGTGGTATCACTGAAGCTTTCTTT. Protein product: CASSPQSGITEAFF.

The V call is TRBV18, the J call TRBJ2-1; D unresolved. From germline, CDR1 is KGHSH and CDR2 LQKENI. This CDR3 region has 16 residues. V was clipped by 2 bases and J by 0 bases, with 11 bases between them. The CDR3 coding sequence is TGTGCCAGCTCACCAGTTCGCCTCGACTCCTACAATGAGCAGTTCTTC. Its translation: CASSPVRLDSYNEQFF. Full variable domain (outside the CDR3, taken from reference TRBV18 and TRBJ2-1): NAGVMQNPRHLVRRRGQEARLRCSPMKGHSHVYWYRQLPEEGLKFMVYLQKENIIDESGMPKERFSAEFPKEGPSILRIQQVVRGDSAAYFCASSPVRLDSYNEQFFGPGTRLTVL.

This clone was counted only a few times. The V call is TRBV7-9, the J call TRBJ2-7, with D uncertain. The CDR3 extends over 13 amino acids. Between the trimmed V and J ends, which lost 2 bases and 7 bases, there was a span of 12 bases. Germline V CDR1 and CDR2: SEHNR, FQNEAQ (reference sequence). The CDR3 loop is CASSLLGIGEQYV. The CDR3 region has the DNA TGTGCCAGCAGCTTACTGGGAATTGGGGAGCAGTACGTC.

A word on this clone: The junction does not match germline at one end; this may be a read error. The chain has TRBV10-2 and TRBJ2-1, with 9 positions matching TRBD2. This CDR3 has 16 amino acids. Per the germline V gene, CDR1 is WSHSY and CDR2 is SAAADI. The CDR3 here is CASSLRLAESFNEQFF. The CDR3, as DNA: TGCGCCAGCAGTCTGAGACTAGCGGAGTCCTTCAATGAGCAGTTCTTC.

Only a few counts were recorded for this clone. The chain carries TRBV30 and TRBJ1-5; D not resolved. V was cut by 2 bases and J by 3 bases, with 8 bases left in between. Looked up from germline, CDR1 is GTSNPN and CDR2 is SVGIG (reference sequence). The CDR3 length is 13 residues. The CDR3 is CAWSHGDNQPQHF. DNA for the CDR3: TGTGCCTGGAGTCATGGAGACAATCAGCCCCAGCATTTT.

The V and J genes are TRBV9 and TRBJ2-2, with D possibly called TRBD1 or TRBD2 (5 bases each). Germline lookup yields CDR1 SGDLS and CDR2 YYNGEE. There are 15 residues in the CDR3. V was cut by 2 bases and J by 5 bases, with 13 bases left in between. The CDR3 sequence is CASSVEGGATGELFF. The CDR3 DNA reads as TGTGCCAGCAGCGTCGAGGGTGGGGCAACCGGGGAGCTGTTTTTT. The full variable domain, in which reference TRBV9 and TRBJ2-2 provide the parts outside the CDR3, is DSGVTQTPKHLITATGQRVTLRCSPRSGDLSVYWYQQSLDQGLQFLIQYYNGEERAKGNILERFSAQQFPDLHSELNLSSLELGDSALYFCASSVEGGATGELFFGEGSRLTVL.

The V and J genes are TRBV5-1 and TRBJ1-2; TRBD1 matches 7 bases. This CDR3 is built from 15 residues. Germline CDR1 reads SGHRS; CDR2 reads YFSETQ. With V trimmed by 4 bases and J by 4 bases, 10 bases remained unmatched. CDR3 coding DNA: TGCGCCAGCAGCATGGACAGGAGGGTCCTCTATGGCTACACCTTC. Translated, it gives CASSMDRRVLYGYTF.

This clone has only a few counts. This chain uses TRBV7-9 with TRBJ1-1, with D possibly TRBD1 on 5 matching bases. The CDR3 extends over 14 amino acids. V was clipped by 1 base and J by 4 bases, with 10 bases between them. Germline V gives CDR1 SEHNR, CDR2 FQNEAQ (reference sequence). Here the CDR3 reads CASSLDQGGTEAFF. CDR3 bases: TGTGCCAGCAGCTTAGATCAGGGAGGCACTGAAGCTTTCTTT.

V and J are TRBV27 and TRBJ1-5, with D possibly TRBD1 on 5 matching bases. V was clipped by 2 bases and J by 3 bases, with 8 bases between them. The V gene's germline CDR1 is MNHEY and CDR2 SMNVEV (reference sequence). The CDR3 runs 14 residues. The CDR3 nucleotides are TGTGCCAGCAGTTTAGGGGGTCACAATCAGCCCCAGCATTTT. This gives the protein CASSLGGHNQPQHF.

The chain recombines TRBV19 with TRBJ2-2; tentative D call: TRBD1 (6 bases). Per the germline V gene, CDR1 is LNHDA and CDR2 is SQIVND (reference sequence). The CDR3 covers 16 residues. V dropped 3 bases and J dropped 1 base, with 12 bases sitting between them. The CDR3 protein is CASSIRTALNTGELFF. For the CDR3, the DNA is TGTGCCAGTAGTATCAGGACAGCACTGAACACCGGGGAGCTGTTTTTT. Variable domain in full (rest from reference TRBV19 and TRBJ2-2): DGGITQSPKYLFRKEGQNVTLSCEQNLNHDAMYWYRQDPGQGLRLIYYSQIVNDFQKGDIAEGYSVSREKKESFPLTVTSAQKNPTAFYLCASSIRTALNTGELFFGEGSRLTVL.

V and J are TRBV27 and TRBJ1-2; D is undetermined. CDR3 length: 13 amino acids. V was shortened by 3 bases and J by 4 bases, with 9 bases between the two germline ends. CDR1 is MNHEY, CDR2 SMNVEV, per germline (reference sequence). The CDR3 here is CASSFGTSYGYTF. The DNA of the CDR3 is TGTGCCAGCAGTTTTGGTACAAGCTATGGCTACACCTTC.

This clone was counted a single time. The chain carries TRBV6-5 and TRBJ2-3; D tentatively fits TRBD1 or TRBD2 (7 bases each). V was trimmed by 8 bases and J by 2 bases, leaving 17 bases between them. Per the germline V gene, CDR1 is MNHEY and CDR2 is SVGAGI. CDR3 length: 15 residues. The CDR3 here is CASGEGQQNTDTQYF. The CDR3 region has the DNA TGTGCCAGCGGGGAGGGACAGCAAAACACAGATACGCAGTATTTT.